These T cell receptor beta chains were read from a single sample in a study of blood T cell repertoires in COVID-19. This table comes from immunoSEQ multiplex PCR, and its TCRdb copy is limited to in-frame clones, with some not included. This table has approximately 240,000 clones, under 85% appearing once. Sequences were obtained from peripheral blood. These receptors all come from a human donor in a cohort sampled during active COVID-19. Both conserved end residues are part of each CDR3. D genes are given only for firm matches. Clone size appears in some rows only: once, few, many, or a class for an expanded clone.

clone_size | d_call | j_call | v_call | cdr3_aa | cdr3_nt
NA | TRBD1 | TRBJ1-1 | TRBV6-5 | CASSSQGAETEAFF | TGTGCCAGCAGTTCCCAGGGGGCCGAAACTGAAGCTTTCTTT
NA | TRBD1 | TRBJ1-1 | TRBV7-8 | CASSQGDRAWNTEAFF | TGTGCCAGCAGCCAAGGGGACAGGGCTTGGAACACTGAAGCTTTCTTT
NA | NA | TRBJ2-7 | TRBV5-1 | CASSSVNPYEQYF | TGCGCCAGCAGCTCCGTTAATCCCTACGAGCAGTACTTC
NA | NA | TRBJ1-2 | TRBV15 | CATSRKTEPNYGYTF | TGTGCCACCAGCAGAAAGACAGAGCCTAACTATGGCTACACCTTC
NA | TRBD2 | TRBJ2-5 | TRBV5-4 | CASSPGTSGGKTQYF | TGTGCCAGCAGCCCCGGGACTAGCGGAGGGAAGACCCAGTACTTC
NA | TRBD1 | TRBJ2-5 | TRBV5-6 | CASSLPGGETQYF | TGTGCCAGCAGCTTGCCAGGGGGAGAGACCCAGTACTTC
few | NA | TRBJ2-7 | TRBV7-9 | CASSLQGLSSYEQYF | TGTGCCAGCAGCTTACAGGGGCTGAGCTCCTACGAGCAGTACTTC
NA | NA | TRBJ1-2 | TRBV27 | CASSDSRISNYGYTF | TGTGCCAGCAGCGACTCCCGGATTTCTAACTATGGCTACACCTTC
NA | NA | TRBJ1-1 | TRBV4-2 | CASSQGTANTEAFF | TGTGCCAGCAGCCAAGGGACAGCTAACACTGAAGCTTTCTTT
NA | NA | TRBJ1-5 | TRBV2 | CASSEAGPGRHF | TGTGCCAGCAGTGAAGCGGGGCCTGGACGGCATTTT
NA | NA | TRBJ1-4 | TRBV6-5 | CASFQLRDEKLFF | TGTGCCAGCTTTCAGTTACGGGATGAAAAACTGTTTTTT
NA | TRBD1 | TRBJ2-5 | TRBV5-4 | CASSPDRGETQYF | TGTGCCAGCAGCCCGGACAGGGGGGAGACCCAGTACTTC
NA | NA | TRBJ1-2 | TRBV24-1 | CATSGGDPGYTF | TGTGCCACCAGTGGGGGGGATCCTGGCTACACCTTC
few | NA | TRBJ1-6 | TRBV6-1 | CASSSTGSPLHF | TGTGCCAGCAGCTCTACCGGGTCACCCCTCCACTTT
NA | NA | TRBJ1-4 | TRBV5-1 | CASSLGGGREKLFF | TGCGCCAGCAGCTTGGGTGGAGGAAGAGAAAAACTGTTTTTT
few | TRBD1 | TRBJ1-5 | TRBV19 | CASTDDRGRQPQHF | TGTGCCAGTACCGATGACAGGGGTCGTCAGCCCCAGCATTTT
NA | NA | TRBJ2-2 | TRBV5-1 | CASSLGALNTGELFF | TGCGCCAGCAGCTTGGGGGCTCTTAACACCGGGGAGCTGTTTTTT
NA | TRBD2 | TRBJ2-1 | TRBV6-5 | CASGLGLADNEQFF | TGTGCCAGCGGCCTCGGGCTAGCGGACAATGAGCAGTTCTTC
NA | NA | TRBJ1-4 | TRBV19 | CASNPGHEKLFF | TGTGCCAGTAATCCGGGACACGAAAAACTGTTTTTT
NA | NA | TRBJ2-5 | TRBV6-5 | CASSQPGGEETQYF | TGTGCCAGCAGTCAGCCGGGGGGCGAAGAGACCCAGTACTTC
NA | NA | TRBJ2-1 | TRBV14 | CASSLSWGEQFF | TGTGCCAGCAGCCTTAGCTGGGGCGAGCAGTTCTTC
NA | NA | TRBJ2-1 | TRBV7-9 | CASSLKVAGAYNEQFF | TGTGCCAGCAGCTTAAAGGTGGCAGGGGCCTACAATGAGCAGTTCTTC
NA | NA | TRBJ2-3 | TRBV9 | CASSFSAGTDTQYF | TGTGCCAGCAGCTTTAGCGCAGGCACAGATACGCAGTATTTT
NA | TRBD1 | TRBJ2-2 | TRBV25-1 | CATTPEGQGITGELFF | TGTGCCACCACCCCTGAGGGACAGGGTATCACCGGGGAGCTGTTTTTT
few | NA | TRBJ1-1 | TRBV10-1 | CASSGAGVMNTEAFF | TGCGCCAGCAGTGGGGCAGGGGTTATGAACACTGAAGCTTTCTTT
few | TRBD1 | TRBJ2-7 | TRBV6-2/TRBV6-3 | CASSSTGGRYEQYF | TGTGCCAGCAGTTCGACAGGGGGTCGCTACGAGCAGTACTTC
NA | TRBD1 | TRBJ2-1 | TRBV19 | CASRHPGQGAGEQFF | TGTGCCAGTAGACACCCTGGACAGGGGGCGGGTGAGCAGTTCTTC
NA | TRBD1 | TRBJ1-2 | TRBV14 | CASSQTGGEVYGYTF | TGTGCCAGCAGCCAAACAGGGGGCGAAGTCTATGGCTACACCTTC
NA | TRBD2 | TRBJ2-1 | TRBV11-3 | CASSDPSGRARDEQFF | TGTGCCAGCAGCGATCCTAGCGGGAGGGCCAGGGATGAGCAGTTCTTC
NA | TRBD2 | TRBJ2-3 | TRBV6-4 | CASSDSAGGSTDTQYF | TGTGCCAGCAGTGACTCTGCGGGAGGGTCCACAGATACGCAGTATTTT
NA | NA | TRBJ2-1 | TRBV5-1 | CASSLGDSRRHEQFF | TGCGCCAGCAGCTTGGGGGACTCCCGTCGCCATGAGCAGTTCTTC